A selection of T cell receptor beta chains follows, all from one sample in a study of cytomegalovirus exposure and HLA in healthy donors. Sequencing used immunoSEQ multiplex PCR; TCRdb keeps in-frame clones, though not all of them. This table holds over 40,000 clones, roughly 90% found once. What was sequenced was PBMCs. The receptors originated from a woman in her thirties or forties in good health and CMV-seropositive. Each CDR3 is given with its conserved first and last residue. The order of the fields is V gene, J gene, clone size, CDR3 length, D gene, CDR3 DNA, CDR3 protein. The D gene is left open where the match is weak. Not every row has a clone size; where given, it reads once, few, many or a size class.

V gene: TRBV2; J gene: TRBJ2-3; clone size: NA; CDR3 length: 14; D gene: TRBD2; CDR3 DNA: TGTGCCAGCAGTGGGCTAGCGGGGGCAGATACGCAGTATTTT; CDR3 protein: CASSGLAGADTQYF
V gene: TRBV19; J gene: TRBJ2-1; clone size: once; CDR3 length: 15; D gene: TRBD2; CDR3 DNA: TGTGCCAGTAGTATCAAGGGTGGGGGGGAGCATGAGCAGTTCTTC; CDR3 protein: CASSIKGGGEHEQFF
V gene: TRBV15; J gene: TRBJ2-3; clone size: NA; CDR3 length: 16; D gene: NA; CDR3 DNA: TGTGCCACCAGCAGAGTCGGAGGGTCTGGCACAGATACGCAGTATTTT; CDR3 protein: CATSRVGGSGTDTQYF
V gene: TRBV27; J gene: TRBJ1-2; clone size: NA; CDR3 length: 17; D gene: TRBD1; CDR3 DNA: TGTGCCAGCAGTCCTAGCCCGGGACAGATTATAAACTATGGCTACACCTTC; CDR3 protein: CASSPSPGQIINYGYTF
V gene: TRBV7-9; J gene: TRBJ2-3; clone size: NA; CDR3 length: 15; D gene: TRBD2; CDR3 DNA: TGTGCCAGCAGCTTAGGGGTAGCGGGAGCAGATACGCAGTATTTT; CDR3 protein: CASSLGVAGADTQYF
V gene: TRBV2; J gene: TRBJ2-7; clone size: NA; CDR3 length: 15; D gene: TRBD2; CDR3 DNA: TGTGCCAGCAGGCCTACTAGCGGGAGTCTCTACGAGCAGTACTTC; CDR3 protein: CASRPTSGSLYEQYF
V gene: TRBV27; J gene: TRBJ2-7; clone size: NA; CDR3 length: 17; D gene: TRBD1; CDR3 DNA: TGTGCCAGCAGTTATATGCCCCCCGCACAGGGGGACGACGAGCAGTACTTC; CDR3 protein: CASSYMPPAQGDDEQYF
V gene: TRBV10-3; J gene: TRBJ2-7; clone size: NA; CDR3 length: 16; D gene: NA; CDR3 DNA: TGTGCCATCAGTGGAGGGGGGGACTCTACCGCCTACGAGCAGTACTTC; CDR3 protein: CAISGGGDSTAYEQYF
V gene: TRBV6-5; J gene: TRBJ2-1; clone size: NA; CDR3 length: 15; D gene: NA; CDR3 DNA: TGTGCCAGCAGTTACTCGGGGCTAGTCTACAATGAGCAGTTCTTC; CDR3 protein: CASSYSGLVYNEQFF
V gene: TRBV28; J gene: TRBJ1-4; clone size: NA; CDR3 length: 12; D gene: NA; CDR3 DNA: TGTGCCAGCAGTTTATTGGAGGGAAAACTGTTTTTT; CDR3 protein: CASSLLEGKLFF
V gene: TRBV6-1; J gene: TRBJ2-1; clone size: NA; CDR3 length: 18; D gene: NA; CDR3 DNA: TGTGCCAGCAGTGGGGGGCTCTGGGGGGGGTCCCTGGGGAATGAGCAGTTCTTC; CDR3 protein: CASSGGLWGGSLGNEQFF
V gene: TRBV27; J gene: TRBJ2-2; clone size: NA; CDR3 length: 15; D gene: TRBD1; CDR3 DNA: TGTGCCAGCAGTGGGAGACAGGGGCGAACCGGGGAGCTGTTTTTT; CDR3 protein: CASSGRQGRTGELFF
V gene: TRBV5-8; J gene: TRBJ2-7; clone size: NA; CDR3 length: 14; D gene: NA; CDR3 DNA: TGTGCCAGCAGCCCCCGCGCCAGGCGCTACGAGCAGTACTTC; CDR3 protein: CASSPRARRYEQYF
V gene: TRBV29-1; J gene: TRBJ2-4; clone size: NA; CDR3 length: 15; D gene: NA; CDR3 DNA: TGCAGCGTTGAAGATCGGAGGGAGGCCAAAAACATTCAGTACTTC; CDR3 protein: CSVEDRREAKNIQYF
V gene: TRBV6-5; J gene: TRBJ2-3; clone size: NA; CDR3 length: 13; D gene: NA; CDR3 DNA: TGTGCCAGCAGTTCCGGGGGCACAGATACGCAGTATTTT; CDR3 protein: CASSSGGTDTQYF
V gene: TRBV29-1; J gene: TRBJ2-2; clone size: NA; CDR3 length: 17; D gene: NA; CDR3 DNA: TGCAGCGTTGAAGTGTGGCGGCAGGGAAAATTAACCGGGGAGCTGTTTTTT; CDR3 protein: CSVEVWRQGKLTGELFF
V gene: TRBV7-3; J gene: TRBJ2-5; clone size: NA; CDR3 length: 14; D gene: NA; CDR3 DNA: TGTGCCAGCAGCCTCGTGGGTTTAGCAGAGACCCAGTACTTC; CDR3 protein: CASSLVGLAETQYF
V gene: TRBV7-9; J gene: TRBJ2-5; clone size: NA; CDR3 length: 16; D gene: NA; CDR3 DNA: TGTGCCAGCAGCTTAGCGGGTACAGGGAAGCAAGAGACCCAGTACTTC; CDR3 protein: CASSLAGTGKQETQYF
V gene: TRBV27; J gene: TRBJ1-5; clone size: NA; CDR3 length: 18; D gene: NA; CDR3 DNA: TGTGCCAGCAGTCCCCTCATCTGGGGAGGGGGAAGCAATCAGCCCCAGCATTTT; CDR3 protein: CASSPLIWGGGSNQPQHF
V gene: TRBV14; J gene: TRBJ1-4; clone size: NA; CDR3 length: 17; D gene: TRBD1; CDR3 DNA: TGTGCCAGCAGTCAACTCTCCAGGACAGGGTGGGGTGAAAAACTGTTTTTT; CDR3 protein: CASSQLSRTGWGEKLFF
V gene: TRBV27; J gene: TRBJ2-7; clone size: NA; CDR3 length: 15; D gene: TRBD2; CDR3 DNA: TGTGCCAGCAGTCGATCTCTAGCGGGGGGGTACGAGCAGTACTTC; CDR3 protein: CASSRSLAGGYEQYF
V gene: TRBV27; J gene: TRBJ1-4; clone size: NA; CDR3 length: 14; D gene: NA; CDR3 DNA: TGTGCCAGCAGGCAAGATGGGACAAGAGAAAAACTGTTTTTT; CDR3 protein: CASRQDGTREKLFF
V gene: TRBV7-2; J gene: TRBJ2-6; clone size: NA; CDR3 length: 15; D gene: NA; CDR3 DNA: TGTGCCAGCAGCCTCACCAGCTCTGGGGCCAACGTCCTGACTTTC; CDR3 protein: CASSLTSSGANVLTF
V gene: TRBV20-1; J gene: TRBJ2-5; clone size: NA; CDR3 length: 11; D gene: TRBD2; CDR3 DNA: TGCAGTGTAGCGGGGGCCGAGACCCAGTACTTC; CDR3 protein: CSVAGAETQYF
V gene: TRBV5-1; J gene: TRBJ2-5; clone size: NA; CDR3 length: 11; D gene: NA; CDR3 DNA: TGCGCCAGCAGAACACAAGAGACCCAGTACTTC; CDR3 protein: CASRTQETQYF
V gene: TRBV7-9; J gene: TRBJ2-2; clone size: NA; CDR3 length: 16; D gene: TRBD2; CDR3 DNA: TGTGCCAGCAGCCAGGGACTAGCGCCAAACACCGGGGAGCTGTTTTTT; CDR3 protein: CASSQGLAPNTGELFF
V gene: TRBV19; J gene: TRBJ1-1; clone size: once; CDR3 length: 15; D gene: TRBD1; CDR3 DNA: TGTGCCAGTAGTATGCTAGGGACAGAGAACACTGAAGCTTTCTTT; CDR3 protein: CASSMLGTENTEAFF
V gene: TRBV5-1; J gene: TRBJ1-4; clone size: NA; CDR3 length: 15; D gene: TRBD1; CDR3 DNA: TGCGCCAGCAGCAGAGGGACAGGGGGCACTGAAAAACTGTTTTTT; CDR3 protein: CASSRGTGGTEKLFF
V gene: TRBV4-2; J gene: TRBJ2-3; clone size: NA; CDR3 length: 16; D gene: TRBD2; CDR3 DNA: TGTGCCAGCAGCCAATCTAGCGGGAACCCAACAGATACGCAGTATTTT; CDR3 protein: CASSQSSGNPTDTQYF
V gene: TRBV5-6; J gene: TRBJ1-1; clone size: NA; CDR3 length: 13; D gene: NA; CDR3 DNA: TGTGCCAGCAGCTTACAGGGACTACCTGAAGCTTTCTTT; CDR3 protein: CASSLQGLPEAFF
V gene: TRBV10-3; J gene: TRBJ1-1; clone size: NA; CDR3 length: 15; D gene: NA; CDR3 DNA: TGTGCCATCAGTGACACAGGGAATGCGAACACTGAAGCTTTCTTT; CDR3 protein: CAISDTGNANTEAFF
V gene: TRBV6-1; J gene: TRBJ2-3; clone size: once; CDR3 length: 15; D gene: TRBD2; CDR3 DNA: TGTGCCAGAGGGCGGGAGGGCGGGGGCACAGATACGCAGTATTTT; CDR3 protein: CARGREGGGTDTQYF